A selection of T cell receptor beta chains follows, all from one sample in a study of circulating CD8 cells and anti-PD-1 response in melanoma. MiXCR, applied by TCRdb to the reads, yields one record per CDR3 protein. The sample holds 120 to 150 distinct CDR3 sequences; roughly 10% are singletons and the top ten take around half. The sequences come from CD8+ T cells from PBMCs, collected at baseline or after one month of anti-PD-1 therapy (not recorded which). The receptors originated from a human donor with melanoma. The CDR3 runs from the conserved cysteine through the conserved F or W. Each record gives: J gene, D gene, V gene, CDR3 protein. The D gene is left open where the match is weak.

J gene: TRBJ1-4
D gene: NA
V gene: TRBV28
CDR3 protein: CASSFSDTAYEKLFF

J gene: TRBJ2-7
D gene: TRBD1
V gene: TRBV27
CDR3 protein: CASSSTQGSSYEQYF

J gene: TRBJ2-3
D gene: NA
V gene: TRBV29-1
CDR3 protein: CSVESPGGRSTDTQYF

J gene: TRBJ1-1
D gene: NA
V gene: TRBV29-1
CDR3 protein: CSVVRDTEAFF

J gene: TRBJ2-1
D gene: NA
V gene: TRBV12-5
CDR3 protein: CASGFTSDEQFF

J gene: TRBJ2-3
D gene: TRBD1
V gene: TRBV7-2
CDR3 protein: CASTRDRGYTQYF

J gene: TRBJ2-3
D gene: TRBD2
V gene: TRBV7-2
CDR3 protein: CASSLLAGAFTDTQYF

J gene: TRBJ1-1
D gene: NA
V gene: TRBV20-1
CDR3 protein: CSVKQPGGDTEAFF

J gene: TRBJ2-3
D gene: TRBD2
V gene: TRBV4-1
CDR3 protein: CASSPYSGATDTQYF

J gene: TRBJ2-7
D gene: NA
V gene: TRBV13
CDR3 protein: CASSAEDGDEQYF

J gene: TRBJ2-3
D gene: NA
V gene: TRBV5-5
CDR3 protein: CASSPSGALPSTDTQYF

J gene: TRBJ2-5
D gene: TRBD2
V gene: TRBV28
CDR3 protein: CASTSGRETQYF